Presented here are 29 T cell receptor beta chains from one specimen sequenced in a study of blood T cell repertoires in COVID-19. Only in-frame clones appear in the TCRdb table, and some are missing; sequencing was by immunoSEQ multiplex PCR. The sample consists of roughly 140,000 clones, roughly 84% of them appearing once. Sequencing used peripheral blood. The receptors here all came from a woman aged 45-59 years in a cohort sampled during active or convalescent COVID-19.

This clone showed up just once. The CDR3 sequence is CASSVDLRGRPTEAFF. CDR3 DNA: TGTGCCAGCAGTGTTGACCTGAGGGGGCGTCCCACTGAAGCTTTCTTT. The chain is built from TRBV6-4 and TRBJ1-1; 7 bases fit TRBD1. V shed 4 bases, J shed 4 bases, and the junction held 12 bases outside the gene matches. The CDR3 loop spans 16 amino acids. Germline V gene sequence: CDR1 MRHNA, CDR2 SNTAGT.

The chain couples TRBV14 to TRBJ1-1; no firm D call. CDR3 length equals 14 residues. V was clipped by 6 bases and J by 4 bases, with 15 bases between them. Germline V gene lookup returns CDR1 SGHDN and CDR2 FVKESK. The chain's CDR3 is CASRRRGPSTEAFF. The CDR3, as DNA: TGTGCCAGCAGGCGCCGTGGGCCCAGCACTGAAGCTTTCTTT.

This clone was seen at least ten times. The CDR3 DNA follows: TGTGCCAGCAGTGAAGCTAGCGGGGGGGCCGTAGATACGCAGTATTTT. It yields the protein CASSEASGGAVDTQYF. V gene TRBV6-1 combines with J gene TRBJ2-3; 11 nucleotides align to TRBD2. The CDR3 has 16 amino acids. Germline CDR1 and CDR2: MNHNS and SASEGT. The junction had 4 bases not matched to a gene; V was cut back by 0 bases and J by 5 bases.

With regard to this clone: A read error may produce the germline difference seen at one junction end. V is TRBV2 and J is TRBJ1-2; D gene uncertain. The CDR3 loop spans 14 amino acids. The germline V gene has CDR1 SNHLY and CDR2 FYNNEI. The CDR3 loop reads CASSENAPGRNPQF. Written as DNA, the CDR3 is TGTGCCAGCAGTGAGAACGCCCCTGGCAGGAACCCGCAATTC.

The DNA of the CDR3 is TGTGCCAGCAGCACAAAAAGGTCGCAGGACAGCTACAATGAGCAGTTCTTC. It is translated as CASSTKRSQDSYNEQFF. The chain has TRBV7-9 and TRBJ2-1; TRBD1 is a possible D gene (6 bases). The CDR3 sequence is 17 residues long. Germline CDR1 is SEHNR and CDR2 is FQNEAQ (reference sequence). The V and J ends lost 5 bases and 3 bases respectively, with 20 bases between them.

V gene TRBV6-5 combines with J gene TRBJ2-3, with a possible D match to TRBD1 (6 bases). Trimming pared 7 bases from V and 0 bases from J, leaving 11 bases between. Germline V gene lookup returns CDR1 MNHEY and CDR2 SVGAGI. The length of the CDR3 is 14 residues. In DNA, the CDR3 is TGTGCCAGCACGGGACAAACTAGCACAGATACGCAGTATTTT. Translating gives CASTGQTSTDTQYF.

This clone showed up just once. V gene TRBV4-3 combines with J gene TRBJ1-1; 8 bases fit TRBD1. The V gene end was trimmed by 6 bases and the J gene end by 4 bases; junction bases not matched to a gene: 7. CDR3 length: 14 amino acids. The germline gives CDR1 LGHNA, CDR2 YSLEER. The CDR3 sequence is CASSLDRGPTEAFF. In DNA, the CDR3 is TGCGCCAGCAGTCTCGACAGGGGACCCACTGAAGCTTTCTTT.

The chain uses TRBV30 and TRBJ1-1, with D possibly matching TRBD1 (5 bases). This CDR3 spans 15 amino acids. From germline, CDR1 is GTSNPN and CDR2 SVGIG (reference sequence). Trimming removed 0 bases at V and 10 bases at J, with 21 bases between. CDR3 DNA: TGTGCCTGGAGTGTAGGGGTCGGTTTCTCTCTCTCAGCTTTCTTT. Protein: CAWSVGVGFSLSAFF.

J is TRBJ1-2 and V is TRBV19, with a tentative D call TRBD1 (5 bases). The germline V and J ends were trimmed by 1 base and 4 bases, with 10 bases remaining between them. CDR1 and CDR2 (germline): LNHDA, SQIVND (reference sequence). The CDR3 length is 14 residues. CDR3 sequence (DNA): TGTGCCAGTAGTATAGCACAGGCAGCCTATGGCTACACCTTC. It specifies CASSIAQAAYGYTF.

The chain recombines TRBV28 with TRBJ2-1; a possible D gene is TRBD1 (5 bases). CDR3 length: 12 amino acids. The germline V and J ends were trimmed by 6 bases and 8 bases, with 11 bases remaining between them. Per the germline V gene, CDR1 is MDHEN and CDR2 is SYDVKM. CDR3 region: CASRTPGYEQFF. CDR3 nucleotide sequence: TGTGCCAGCAGAACTCCAGGGTATGAGCAGTTCTTC. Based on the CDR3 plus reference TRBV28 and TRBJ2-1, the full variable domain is DVKVTQSSRYLVKRTGEKVFLECVQDMDHENMFWYRQDPGLGLRLIYFSYDVKMKEKGDIPEGYSVSREKKERFSLILESASTNQTSMYLCASRTPGYEQFFGPGTRLTVL.

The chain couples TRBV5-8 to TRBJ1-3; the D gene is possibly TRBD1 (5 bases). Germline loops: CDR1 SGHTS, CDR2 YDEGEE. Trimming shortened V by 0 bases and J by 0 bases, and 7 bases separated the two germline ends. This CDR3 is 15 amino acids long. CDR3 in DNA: TGTGCCAGCAGCTTGGTCAGGGTCTCTGGAAACACCATATATTTT. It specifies CASSLVRVSGNTIYF.

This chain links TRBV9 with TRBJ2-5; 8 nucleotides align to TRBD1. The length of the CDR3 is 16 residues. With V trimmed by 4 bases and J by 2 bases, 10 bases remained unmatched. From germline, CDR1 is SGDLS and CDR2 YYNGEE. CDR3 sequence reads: CASSLQGGHLQETQYF. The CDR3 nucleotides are TGTGCCAGCAGCTTACAGGGGGGACATTTACAAGAGACCCAGTACTTC. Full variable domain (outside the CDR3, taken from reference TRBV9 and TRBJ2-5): DSGVTQTPKHLITATGQRVTLRCSPRSGDLSVYWYQQSLDQGLQFLIQYYNGEERAKGNILERFSAQQFPDLHSELNLSSLELGDSALYFCASSLQGGHLQETQYFGPGTRLLVL.

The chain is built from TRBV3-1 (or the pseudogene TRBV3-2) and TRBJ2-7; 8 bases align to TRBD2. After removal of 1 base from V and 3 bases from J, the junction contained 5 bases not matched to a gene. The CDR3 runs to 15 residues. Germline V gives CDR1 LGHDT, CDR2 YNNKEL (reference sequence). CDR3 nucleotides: TGTGCCAGCAGCCAAGGCGGGGGGTGGTACTACGAGCAGTACTTC. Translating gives CASSQGGGWYYEQYF.

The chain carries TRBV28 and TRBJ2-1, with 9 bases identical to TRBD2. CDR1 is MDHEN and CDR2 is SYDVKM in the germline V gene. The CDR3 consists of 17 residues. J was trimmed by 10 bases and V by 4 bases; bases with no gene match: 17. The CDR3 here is CASSSPTSSGDQREQFF. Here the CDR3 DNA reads TGTGCCAGCAGTTCACCCACCTCTAGCGGGGATCAGAGGGAGCAGTTCTTC. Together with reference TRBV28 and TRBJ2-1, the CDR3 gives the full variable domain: DVKVTQSSRYLVKRTGEKVFLECVQDMDHENMFWYRQDPGLGLRLIYFSYDVKMKEKGDIPEGYSVSREKKERFSLILESASTNQTSMYLCASSSPTSSGDQREQFFGPGTRLTVL.

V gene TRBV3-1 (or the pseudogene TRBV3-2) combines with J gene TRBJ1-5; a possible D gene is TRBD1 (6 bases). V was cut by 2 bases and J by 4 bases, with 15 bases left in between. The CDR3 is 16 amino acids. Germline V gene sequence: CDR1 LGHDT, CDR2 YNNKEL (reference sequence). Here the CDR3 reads CASSQSNRVLNQPQHF. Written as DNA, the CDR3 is TGTGCCAGCAGCCAATCAAACAGGGTTTTAAATCAGCCCCAGCATTTT.

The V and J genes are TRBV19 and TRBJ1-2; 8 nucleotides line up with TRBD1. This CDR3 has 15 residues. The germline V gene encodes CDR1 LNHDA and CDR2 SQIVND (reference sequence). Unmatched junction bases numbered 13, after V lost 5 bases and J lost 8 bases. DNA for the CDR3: TGTGCCAGTAGTCATTCGCAGGGGGCGCGTCAAGGCTACACCTTC. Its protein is CASSHSQGARQGYTF.

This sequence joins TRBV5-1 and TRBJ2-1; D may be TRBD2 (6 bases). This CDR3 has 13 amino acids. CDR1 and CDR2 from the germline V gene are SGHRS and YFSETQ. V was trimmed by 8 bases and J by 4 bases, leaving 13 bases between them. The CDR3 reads CARGPGAYNEQFF. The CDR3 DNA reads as TGCGCCAGGGGGCCGGGAGCTTACAATGAGCAGTTCTTC.

The CDR3 nucleotides read TGTGCCAGCAGCTTTTCTTCGGGACAGGGGAGGGAGCTGTTTTTT. Its protein product is CASSFSSGQGRELFF. The genes are TRBV7-2 and TRBJ2-2; the match to TRBD1 covers 10 bases. The length of the CDR3 is 15 residues. The V gene's germline CDR1 is SGHTA and CDR2 FQGNSA. V lost 3 bases to trimming and J lost 9 bases; unmatched junction nucleotides: 7.

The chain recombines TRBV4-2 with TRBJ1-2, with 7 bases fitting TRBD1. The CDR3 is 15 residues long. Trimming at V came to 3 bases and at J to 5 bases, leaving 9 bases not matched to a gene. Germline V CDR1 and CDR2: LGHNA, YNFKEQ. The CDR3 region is CASSQGSPGGYGYTF. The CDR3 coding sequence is TGTGCCAGCAGCCAGGGCTCCCCAGGGGGTTATGGCTACACCTTC.

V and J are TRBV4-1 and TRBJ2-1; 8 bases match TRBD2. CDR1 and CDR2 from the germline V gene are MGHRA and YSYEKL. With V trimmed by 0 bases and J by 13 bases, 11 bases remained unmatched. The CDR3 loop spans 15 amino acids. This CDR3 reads CASSQERLAIGAQFF. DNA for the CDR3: TGCGCCAGCAGCCAAGAGCGACTAGCGATTGGTGCCCAGTTCTTC.

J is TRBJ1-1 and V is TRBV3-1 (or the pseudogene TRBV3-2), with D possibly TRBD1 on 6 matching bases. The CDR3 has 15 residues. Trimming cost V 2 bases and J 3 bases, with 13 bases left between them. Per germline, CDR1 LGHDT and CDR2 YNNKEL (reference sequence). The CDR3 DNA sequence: TGTGCCAGCAGCCAATCATGGGGGCGAGACACTGAAGCTTTCTTT. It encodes CASSQSWGRDTEAFF.

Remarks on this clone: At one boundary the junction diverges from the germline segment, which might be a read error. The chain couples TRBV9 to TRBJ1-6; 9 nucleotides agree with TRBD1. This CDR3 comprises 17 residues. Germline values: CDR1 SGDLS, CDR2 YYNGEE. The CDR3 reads CASSADRGYSNNSPFHF. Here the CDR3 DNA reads TGTGCCAGCAGCGCTGACAGGGGGTATAGCAATAATTCACCCTTCCACTTT.

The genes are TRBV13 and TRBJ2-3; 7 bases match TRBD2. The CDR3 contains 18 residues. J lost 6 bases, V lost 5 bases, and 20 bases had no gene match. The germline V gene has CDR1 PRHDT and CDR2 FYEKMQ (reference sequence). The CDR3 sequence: CASSPTPTLWGGSDTQYF. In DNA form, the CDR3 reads TGTGCCAGCAGCCCCACCCCAACCCTTTGGGGGGGGAGTGATACGCAGTATTTT.

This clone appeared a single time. In nucleotides, the CDR3 is TGTGCCAGTAGTACCTTGACAGGGTATAATTCACCCCTCCACTTT. Amino acids: CASSTLTGYNSPLHF. The chain uses TRBV19 and TRBJ1-6; 7 positions match TRBD1. The CDR3 spans 15 residues. CDR1 is LNHDA, CDR2 SQIVND, per germline (reference sequence). The ends lost 4 bases at V and 4 bases at J; junction bases unmatched: 4. Variable domain in full (rest from reference TRBV19 and TRBJ1-6): DGGITQSPKYLFRKEGQNVTLSCEQNLNHDAMYWYRQDPGQGLRLIYYSQIVNDFQKGDIAEGYSVSREKKESFPLTVTSAQKNPTAFYLCASSTLTGYNSPLHFGNGTRLTVT.

The CDR3 coding sequence is TGCGCCAGCAGCTTCGGGGGAGGTGGCTACACCTTC. Amino acids: CASSFGGGGYTF. The V call is TRBV5-1, the J call TRBJ1-2, with D possibly TRBD1 on 5 matching bases. Germline assignment: CDR1 SGHRS and CDR2 YFSETQ. The CDR3 runs 12 residues. V was pared by 2 bases and J by 7 bases, with 9 bases between.

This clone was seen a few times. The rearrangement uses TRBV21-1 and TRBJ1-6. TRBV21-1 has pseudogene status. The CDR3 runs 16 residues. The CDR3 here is CASSKVGFGGNSPLHF. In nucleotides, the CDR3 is TGTGCCAGCAGCAAAGTGGGTTTCGGGGGGAATTCACCCCTCCACTTT.

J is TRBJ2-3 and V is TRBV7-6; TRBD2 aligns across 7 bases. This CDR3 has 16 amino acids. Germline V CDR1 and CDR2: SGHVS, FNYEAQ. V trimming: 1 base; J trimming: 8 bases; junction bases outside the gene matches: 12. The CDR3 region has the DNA TGTGCCAGCAGCTTAGGGGCGGGGGTAACGCAAGGTACGCAGTATTTT. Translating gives CASSLGAGVTQGTQYF.

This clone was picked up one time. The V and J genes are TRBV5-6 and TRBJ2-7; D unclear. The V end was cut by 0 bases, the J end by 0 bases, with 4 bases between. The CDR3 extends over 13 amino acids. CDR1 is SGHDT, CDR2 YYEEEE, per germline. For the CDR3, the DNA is TGTGCCAGCAGCTTGGGGAGCTCCTACGAGCAGTACTTC. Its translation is CASSLGSSYEQYF.

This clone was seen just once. CDR3 nucleotide sequence: TGTGCCACCAGGTCGGGGGGTGAGATTATCACTGAAGCTTTCTTT. It is translated as CATRSGGEIITEAFF. V is TRBV24-1 and J is TRBJ1-1; D is perhaps TRBD1 (5 bases). V was pared by 7 bases and J by 4 bases, with 18 bases between. The CDR3 is 15 amino acids. The germline V gene has CDR1 KGHDR and CDR2 SFDVKD.